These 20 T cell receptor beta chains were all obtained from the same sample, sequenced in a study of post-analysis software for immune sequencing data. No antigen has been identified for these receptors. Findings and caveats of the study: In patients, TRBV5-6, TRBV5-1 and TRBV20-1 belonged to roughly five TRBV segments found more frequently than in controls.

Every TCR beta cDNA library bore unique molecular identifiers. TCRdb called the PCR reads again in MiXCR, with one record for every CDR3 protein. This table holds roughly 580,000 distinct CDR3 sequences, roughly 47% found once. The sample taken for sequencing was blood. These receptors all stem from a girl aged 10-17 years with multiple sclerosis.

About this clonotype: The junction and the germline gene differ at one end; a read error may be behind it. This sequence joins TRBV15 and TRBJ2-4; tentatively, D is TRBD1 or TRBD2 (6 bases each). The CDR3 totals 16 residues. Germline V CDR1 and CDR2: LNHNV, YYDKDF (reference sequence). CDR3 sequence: CATSPPRRGDKNIQYF. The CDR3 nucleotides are TGTGCTACCAGTCCCCCTAGGAGGGGGGACAAAAACATTCAGTACTTC.

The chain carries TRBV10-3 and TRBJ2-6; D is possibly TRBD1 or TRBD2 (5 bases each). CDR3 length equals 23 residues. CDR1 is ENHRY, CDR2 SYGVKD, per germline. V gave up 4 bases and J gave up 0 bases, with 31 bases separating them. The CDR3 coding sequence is TGTGCCATCAGTGGGAAATATCAGGGAGACCCCCACCGTACTGACTCTGGGGCCAACGTCCTGACTTTC. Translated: CAISGKYQGDPHRTDSGANVLTF.

The CDR3 is CASTVGAGSYEQYF. CDR3 nucleotides: TGCGCCAGCACGGTCGGAGCCGGATCCTACGAGCAGTACTTC. The V gene is TRBV5-1, the J gene TRBJ2-7; D is undetermined. The CDR3 sequence is 14 residues long. Trimming cost V 6 bases and J 1 base, with 14 bases left between them. The germline CDR1 and CDR2 sequences are SGHRS and YFSETQ.

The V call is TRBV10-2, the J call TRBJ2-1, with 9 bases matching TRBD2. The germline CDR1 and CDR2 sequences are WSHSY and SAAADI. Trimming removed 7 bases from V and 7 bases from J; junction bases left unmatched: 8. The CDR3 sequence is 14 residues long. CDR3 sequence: CASIRASGANEQFF. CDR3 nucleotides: TGCGCCAGCATTAGGGCTAGCGGGGCTAATGAGCAGTTCTTC.

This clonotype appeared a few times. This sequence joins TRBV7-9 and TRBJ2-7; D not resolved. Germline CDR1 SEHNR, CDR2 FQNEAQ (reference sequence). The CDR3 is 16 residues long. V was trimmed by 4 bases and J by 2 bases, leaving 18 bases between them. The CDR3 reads CASSSVRSSGTYEQYF. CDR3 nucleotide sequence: TGTGCCAGCAGCTCTGTGAGGTCCTCGGGCACCTACGAGCAGTACTTC.

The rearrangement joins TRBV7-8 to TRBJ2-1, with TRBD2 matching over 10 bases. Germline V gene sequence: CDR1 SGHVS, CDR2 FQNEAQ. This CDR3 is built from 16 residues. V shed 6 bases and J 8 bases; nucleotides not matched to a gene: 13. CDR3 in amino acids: CASRRSGGPAQHEQFF. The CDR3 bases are TGTGCCAGCAGACGTAGCGGGGGGCCGGCCCAGCATGAGCAGTTCTTC.

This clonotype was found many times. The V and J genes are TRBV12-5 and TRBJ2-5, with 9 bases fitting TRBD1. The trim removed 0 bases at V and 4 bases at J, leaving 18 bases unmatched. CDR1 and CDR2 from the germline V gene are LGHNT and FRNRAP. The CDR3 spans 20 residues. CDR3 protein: CASGLVLFGQGRLKGETQYF. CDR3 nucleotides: TGTGCTAGTGGTTTGGTCCTGTTCGGACAGGGGCGACTTAAGGGAGAGACCCAGTACTTC.

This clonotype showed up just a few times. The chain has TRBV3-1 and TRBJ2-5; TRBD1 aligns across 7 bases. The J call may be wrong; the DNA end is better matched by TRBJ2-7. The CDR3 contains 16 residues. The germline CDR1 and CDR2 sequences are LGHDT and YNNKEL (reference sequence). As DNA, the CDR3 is TGTGCCAGCAGCCACATACCGGGACAGCTAACGTACGAGCAGTACTTC. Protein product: CASSHIPGQLTYEQYF.

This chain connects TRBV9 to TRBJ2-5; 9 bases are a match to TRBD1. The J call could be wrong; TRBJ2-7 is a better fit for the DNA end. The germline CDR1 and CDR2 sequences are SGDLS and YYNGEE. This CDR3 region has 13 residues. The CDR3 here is CASSTGTGFEQYF. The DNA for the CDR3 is TGTGCCAGCAGCACCGGGACAGGGTTCGAGCAGTACTTC.

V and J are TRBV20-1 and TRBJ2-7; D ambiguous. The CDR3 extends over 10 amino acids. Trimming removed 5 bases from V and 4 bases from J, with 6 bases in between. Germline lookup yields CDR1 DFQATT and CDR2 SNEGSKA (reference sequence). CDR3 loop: CSARSYEQYF. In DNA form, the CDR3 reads TGCAGTGCTCGTTCATACGAGCAGTACTTC.

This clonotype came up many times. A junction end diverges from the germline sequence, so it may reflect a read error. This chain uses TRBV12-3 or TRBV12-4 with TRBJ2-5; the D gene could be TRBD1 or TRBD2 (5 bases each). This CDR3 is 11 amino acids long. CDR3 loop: CASSWGETQYF. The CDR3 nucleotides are TGCGCCAGCAGCTGGGGGGAGACCCAGTACTTC.

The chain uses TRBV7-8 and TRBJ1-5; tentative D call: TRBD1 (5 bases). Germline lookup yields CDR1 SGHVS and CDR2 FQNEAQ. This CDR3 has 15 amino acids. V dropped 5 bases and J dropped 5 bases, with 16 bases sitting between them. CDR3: CASSGGWGADQPQHF. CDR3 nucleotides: TGTGCCAGCAGCGGGGGATGGGGCGCGGATCAGCCCCAGCATTTT.

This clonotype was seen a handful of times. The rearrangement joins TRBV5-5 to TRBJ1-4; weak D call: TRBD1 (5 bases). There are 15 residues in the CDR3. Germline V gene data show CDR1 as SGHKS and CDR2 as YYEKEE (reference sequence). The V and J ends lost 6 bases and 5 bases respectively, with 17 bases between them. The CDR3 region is CASNHLAGRNEKLFF. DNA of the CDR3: TGTGCCAGCAACCACCTGGCAGGGCGGAATGAAAAACTGTTTTTT.

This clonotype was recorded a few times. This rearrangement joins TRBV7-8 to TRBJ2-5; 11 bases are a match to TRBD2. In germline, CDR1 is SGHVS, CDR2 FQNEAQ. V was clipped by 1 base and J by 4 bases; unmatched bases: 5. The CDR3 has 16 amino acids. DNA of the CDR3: TGTGCCAGCAGCTTAGATCTAGCGGGAGGCGGAGAGACCCAGTACTTC. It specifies CASSLDLAGGGETQYF.

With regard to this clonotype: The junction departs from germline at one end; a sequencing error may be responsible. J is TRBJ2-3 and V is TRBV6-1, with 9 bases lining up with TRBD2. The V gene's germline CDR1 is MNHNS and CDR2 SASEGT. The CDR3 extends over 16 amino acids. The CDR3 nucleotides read TGCGCCAGCAGTGTAATGGGTCGGGGAGCGGGAGGAAGGCAGTATTTT. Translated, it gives CASSVMGRGAGGRQYF.

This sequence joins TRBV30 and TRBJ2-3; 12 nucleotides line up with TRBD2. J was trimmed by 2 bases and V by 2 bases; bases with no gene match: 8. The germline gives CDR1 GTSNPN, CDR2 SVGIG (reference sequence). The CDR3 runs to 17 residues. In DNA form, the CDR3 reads TGTGCCTGGAGTTTACTAGCGGGGGGACCTAACACAGATACGCAGTATTTT. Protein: CAWSLLAGGPNTDTQYF.

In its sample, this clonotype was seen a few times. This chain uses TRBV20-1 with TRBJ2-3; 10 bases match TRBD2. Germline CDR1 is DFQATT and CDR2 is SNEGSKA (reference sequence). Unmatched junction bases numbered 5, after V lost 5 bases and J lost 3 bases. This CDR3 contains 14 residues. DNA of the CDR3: TGCAGTGCTCAGTTAGCGGGAGGAACAGATACGCAGTATTTT. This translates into CSAQLAGGTDTQYF.

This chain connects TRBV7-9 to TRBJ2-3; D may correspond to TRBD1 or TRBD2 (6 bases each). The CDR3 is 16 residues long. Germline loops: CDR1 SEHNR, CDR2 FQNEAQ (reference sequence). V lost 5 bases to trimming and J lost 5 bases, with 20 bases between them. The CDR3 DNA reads TGTGCCAGCAGCGAACAGGGTAACCCCGGGGGAGATACGCAGTATTTT. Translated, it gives CASSEQGNPGGDTQYF.

The CDR3 DNA sequence: TGCGCCAGCAGCGGTAGTATCGGGACCTATGGCTACACCTTC. Translating gives CASSGSIGTYGYTF. V usage is TRBV5-1 and J usage is TRBJ1-2, with D tentatively TRBD1 (5 bases). V gave up 4 bases and J gave up 4 bases, with 14 bases separating them. Germline values: CDR1 SGHRS, CDR2 YFSETQ. The CDR3 is 14 amino acids.

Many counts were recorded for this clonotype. The CDR3 reads CASSPRDPSSYEQYF. The CDR3, as DNA: TGTGCCAGCAGCCCCCGGGACCCCTCTAGTTACGAGCAGTACTTC. The rearrangement uses TRBV7-2 and TRBJ2-7; D may correspond to TRBD1 or TRBD2 (5 bases each). Trimming removed 5 bases at V and 4 bases at J, with 18 bases between. The CDR3 loop spans 15 amino acids. Germline V gene lookup returns CDR1 SGHTA and CDR2 FQGNSA.